Shown below are 17 T cell receptor beta chains from a single sample sequenced in a study of patients and donors after allogeneic stem cell transplantation. MiXCR, applied by TCRdb to the RT-PCR reads, yields one record per CDR3 protein. The table lists some 880,000 distinct CDR3 sequences, about 20% of them singletons. The source material was blood, either unsorted or a sorted T cell fraction (not recorded which). The receptors come from a human donor who was either an allogeneic HSCT recipient or a stem cell or donor lymphocyte infusion donor (not recorded which). It is not recorded whose cells these are; they may come from a transplant donor.

The chain uses TRBV7-8 and TRBJ2-1, with D possibly matching TRBD2 (6 bases). Trimming took off 7 bases at V and 8 bases at J, with 21 bases between the two ends. This CDR3 has 15 residues. Germline CDR1 reads SGHVS; CDR2 reads FQNEAQ. The CDR3 DNA reads TGTGCCAGCACAATCGGATCCGGGTGGGGGGATGAGCAGTTCTTC. It codes for CASTIGSGWGDEQFF.

The chain recombines TRBV9 with TRBJ2-2; maybe TRBD2 (6 bases). V shed 2 bases and J shed 0 bases, with 8 bases lying between them. This CDR3 comprises 15 residues. CDR1 is SGDLS and CDR2 is YYNGEE in the germline V gene. The CDR3 bases are TGTGCCAGCAGCGTGTGGGGGGCGAACACCGGGGAGCTGTTTTTT. This gives the protein CASSVWGANTGELFF.

The chain carries TRBV7-7 and TRBJ2-2; possible D gene TRBD2, 6 bases. This CDR3 comprises 17 residues. Germline CDR1 reads SSHAT; CDR2 reads FNYEAQ (reference sequence). The germline V and J ends were trimmed by 5 bases and 0 bases, with 16 bases remaining between them. The CDR3 bases are TGTGCCAGCAGCACGACTAGGGGTACTTCGAACACCGGGGAGCTGTTTTTT. Its protein product is CASSTTRGTSNTGELFF.

This clonotype showed up just a few times. This chain's CDR3 is CAWSVLGRANTQYF. The CDR3 DNA sequence: TGTGCCTGGAGTGTATTAGGAAGAGCTAATACGCAGTATTTT. The chain carries TRBV30 and TRBJ2-3, with D unclear. CDR1 is GTSNPN, CDR2 SVGIG, per germline (reference sequence). The CDR3 loop spans 14 amino acids. V lost 0 bases to trimming and J lost 7 bases, with 14 bases between them.

The sample holds a few counts of this clonotype. This chain uses TRBV12-3 or TRBV12-4 with TRBJ2-7, with 7 bases lining up with TRBD2. The CDR3 loop spans 16 amino acids. Germline trimming cut 3 bases from V and 4 bases from J; bases unmatched to any gene: 12. The CDR3 is CASSFRVGGGRYEQYF. The CDR3 coding sequence is TGTGCCAGCAGTTTCCGGGTCGGCGGGGGTCGGTACGAGCAGTACTTC.

This clonotype was detected many times. The chain links TRBV20-1 to TRBJ1-1; D is ambiguous. There are 11 residues in the CDR3. V dropped 5 bases and J dropped 1 base, with 5 bases sitting between them. Germline V gene sequence: CDR1 DFQATT, CDR2 SNEGSKA (reference sequence). The CDR3 DNA follows: TGCAGTGCTTCACCGAACACTGAAGCTTTCTTT. This gives the protein CSASPNTEAFF.

The chain links TRBV12-3 or TRBV12-4 to TRBJ2-3; TRBD1 is a possible D gene (6 bases). This CDR3 contains 16 residues. The V and J ends lost 5 bases and 0 bases respectively, with 15 bases between them. CDR3 sequence reads: CASSLGTIPSTDTQYF. CDR3 bases: TGTGCCAGCAGTCTCGGGACAATCCCTAGCACAGATACGCAGTATTTT.

This clonotype was seen many times. The gene calls are TRBV7-2 and TRBJ1-4, with TRBD1 matching 7 bases. Germline-derived CDR1 and CDR2 are SGHTA and FQGNSA. This CDR3 comprises 15 residues. V gave up 5 bases and J gave up 7 bases; unmatched junction bases: 10. CDR3 region: CASSNDRVVGEKLFF. CDR3 DNA: TGTGCCAGCAGCAACGACAGGGTGGTGGGTGAAAAACTGTTTTTT.

This clonotype was seen a handful of times. The chain joins TRBV7-9 to TRBJ2-5; either TRBD1 or TRBD2 may supply D (5 bases each). The germline CDR1 and CDR2 sequences are SEHNR and FQNEAQ (reference sequence). The CDR3 is 15 residues long. V was pared by 9 bases and J by 1 base, with 18 bases between. CDR3 bases: TGTGCCAGTGGCCACCGGGACCCCATCCAAGAGACCCAGTACTTC. It encodes CASGHRDPIQETQYF. Full variable domain (rest looked up from reference TRBV7-9 and TRBJ2-5): DTGVSQNPRHKITKRGQNVTFRCDPISEHNRLYWYRQTLGQGPEFLTYFQNEAQLEKSRLLSDRFSAERPKGSFSTLEIQRTEQGDSAMYLCASGHRDPIQETQYFGPGTRLLVL.

In DNA form, the CDR3 reads TGTGCCAGTAGTATTCGACCAGGAACTGAAGCTTTCTTT. Translated, it gives CASSIRPGTEAFF. This chain links TRBV19 with TRBJ1-1; no definite D call. From germline, CDR1 is LNHDA and CDR2 SQIVND (reference sequence). V lost 3 bases, J lost 5 bases, and 10 bases lay in between. The CDR3 is 13 residues long.

This clonotype was seen ten or more times. V and J are TRBV20-1 and TRBJ2-1; 13 bases agree with TRBD2. This CDR3 spans 15 amino acids. Germline CDR1 DFQATT, CDR2 SNEGSKA (reference sequence). J was trimmed by 4 bases and V by 3 bases; bases with no gene match: 3. The CDR3 nucleotides are TGCAGTGCTAGGGGACTAGCGGGACCTTACAATGAGCAGTTCTTC. Translation: CSARGLAGPYNEQFF.

This sequence joins TRBV4-2 and TRBJ2-7, with D hard to call. Germline CDR1 and CDR2: LGHNA and YNFKEQ. There are 14 residues in the CDR3. Between the trimmed V and J ends, which lost 1 base and 2 bases, there was a span of 9 bases. The CDR3: CASSQADGTYEQYF. CDR3 coding DNA: TGTGCCAGCAGCCAAGCGGACGGAACCTACGAGCAGTACTTC.

The sample holds a few counts of this clonotype. This chain links TRBV7-9 with TRBJ1-2; tentative D call: TRBD1 (6 bases). Germline CDR1 and CDR2: SEHNR and FQNEAQ (reference sequence). Trimming left V 5 bases short and J 7 bases short, with 17 bases between. This CDR3 is built from 14 residues. CDR3 protein: CASSLGGIRAGYTF. The CDR3 DNA reads TGTGCCAGCAGCCTAGGGGGGATAAGGGCTGGCTACACCTTC.

This clonotype was detected a few times. The J gene is TRBJ2-2, the V gene TRBV11-3, with TRBD1 identical over 7 bases. The CDR3 has 15 amino acids. CDR1 and CDR2 (germline): SGHNT, YENEEA. V dropped 6 bases and J dropped 4; count of bases not matched to a gene: 8. The CDR3 DNA follows: TGTGCCAGCAGTTCCGGGACAGCCACCACCGGGGAGCTGTTTTTT. Protein product: CASSSGTATTGELFF.

This clonotype occurred a few times. The chain joins TRBV27 to TRBJ1-2; TRBD1 aligns across 9 bases. Germline V gene sequence: CDR1 MNHEY, CDR2 SMNVEV (reference sequence). V lost 6 bases, J lost 8 bases, and 4 bases stayed unmatched. This CDR3 has 12 residues. Here the CDR3 reads CASRGQGQGYTF. In DNA, the CDR3 is TGTGCCAGCAGGGGACAGGGACAAGGCTACACCTTC.

The table lists this clonotype with a few counts. The chain is built from TRBV7-2 and TRBJ1-4, with D hard to call. CDR3 length equals 15 residues. V lost 5 bases and J 8 bases, leaving 18 bases between the germline ends. CDR1 and CDR2 (germline): SGHTA, FQGNSA. CDR3 nucleotide sequence: TGTGCCAGCAGCCCGGGTCCCTCGCAAGGGGAAAAACTGTTTTTT. Encoded protein: CASSPGPSQGEKLFF.

This clonotype was observed a handful of times. The V call is TRBV29-1, the J call TRBJ1-2, with D possibly matching TRBD1 (5 bases). The CDR3 has 11 amino acids. Trimming took off 4 bases at V and 6 bases at J, with 9 bases between the two ends. Per germline, CDR1 SQVTM and CDR2 ANQGSEA. The CDR3 bases are TGCAGCGTTGTGGGGGAGAATGGCTACACCTTC. Protein product: CSVVGENGYTF.